This section outlines one TCR beta chain sequence together with its context. Antigen: not known. TCRdb reprocessed the reads with MiXCR, giving one entry per CDR3 protein. Seen here are 450,000 to 650,000 distinct CDR3 sequences, 40% observed once, and the top ten hold 48%. This sample stems from a study of T cell repertoires in cytomegalovirus infection. Study-wide context: HLA-B-restricted CMV epitopes that are well studied, plus recently identified HLA-C-restricted ones, were used by the study. Indications came from public TCR beta signatures; they pointed to CMV infection and to a matching HLA type.

Germline trimming cut 3 bases from V and 6 bases from J; bases unmatched to any gene: 5. CDR1 and CDR2 (germline): MNHEY, SVGAGI. This CDR3 spans 14 amino acids. Study-level findings and limits: Of the TCR beta families, the public ones yielded a cumulative frequency that identified carriers of CMV plus the relevant HLA. CMV-specific TCR beta clonotypes restricted by HLA-C were the ones dominating the ex vivo response.

The sequence came from a human donor in good health (CMV status not recorded). Some clones in this sample may be carry-over from other donors' samples. Specimen: cultured PBMCs, collected from culture after CMV antigen stimulation. The chain links TRBV6-5 to TRBJ2-7; 10 nucleotides agree with TRBD2. The CDR3 region has the DNA TGTGCCAGCAGTTATACTAGCGGGAATAGCGAGCAGTACTTC. Translating it yields CASSYTSGNSEQYF.